Sequencing of this T cell receptor (beta chain) was carried out in a study of sequential checkpoint blockade in melanoma. The V and J ends lost 2 bases and 7 bases, in that order; junction bases with no gene match: 9. This CDR3 spans 15 amino acids. Germline CDR1 is MNHEY and CDR2 is SMNVEV (reference sequence). Comment on this clone: Different DNA sequences within this sample yield the same CDR3.

Treatment described: randomized to nivolumab then ipilimumab (arm A) or the reverse (arm B). Repertoires were generated with immunoSEQ multiplex PCR, while TCRdb's copy carries only in-frame clones and drops some. The data contain under 40,000 clones, 88% of them singletons. The TCR originated in a human donor with melanoma. The specimen was CD8+ T cells sorted from blood (inferred from file names), collected from a patient given nivolumab and ipilimumab in sequence. V and J are TRBV27 and TRBJ2-7; 9 bases are shared with TRBD2. CDR3 DNA: TGTGCCAGCAGTTTAGCGGGAGGGCCGGTCTATGAGCAGTACGTC. Its translation: CASSLAGGPVYEQYV.